This TCR beta chain was identified during a study of beta chain features in type 1 diabetes. Study conclusions and caveats: The naive, central memory and Treg TCRB repertoires looked more alike in patients than they did in healthy donors. Moderately but significantly shorter TCRB CDR3s were found in Type 1 diabetes patients in all four CD4+ subsets.

Expressed TCRB transcripts were sequenced, since all the RNA that had been isolated was reverse transcribed. Data came from immunoSEQ multiplex PCR; TCRdb stores just in-frame clones and leaves some out. The table includes 55,000 to 85,000 clones, roughly half detected once. Germline CDR1 and CDR2: SGDLS and YYNGEE. Trimming cost V 4 bases and J 7 bases, with 14 bases left between them. CDR3 length equals 13 residues. Regarding this clone: Its antigen remains unidentified.

A heparinised blood draw that averaged roughly 120 mL was obtained once from each donor. CD4+ cells of the naive, central memory, regulatory and stem cell-like memory types were sorted via CD45RO/CCR7/CD25/CD127/CD95/CD27. Purities in excess of 95% were seen in all sorted populations. The chain uses TRBV9 and TRBJ1-2; D might be TRBD1 (5 bases). Sequencing was performed on central memory CD4+ T cells from blood. The sequence came from a man aged 25 to 40 with type 1 diabetes. CDR3 region: CASSPASRVGYTF. As DNA, the CDR3 is TGTGCCAGCAGCCCCGCCTCCAGGGTTGGCTACACCTTC.